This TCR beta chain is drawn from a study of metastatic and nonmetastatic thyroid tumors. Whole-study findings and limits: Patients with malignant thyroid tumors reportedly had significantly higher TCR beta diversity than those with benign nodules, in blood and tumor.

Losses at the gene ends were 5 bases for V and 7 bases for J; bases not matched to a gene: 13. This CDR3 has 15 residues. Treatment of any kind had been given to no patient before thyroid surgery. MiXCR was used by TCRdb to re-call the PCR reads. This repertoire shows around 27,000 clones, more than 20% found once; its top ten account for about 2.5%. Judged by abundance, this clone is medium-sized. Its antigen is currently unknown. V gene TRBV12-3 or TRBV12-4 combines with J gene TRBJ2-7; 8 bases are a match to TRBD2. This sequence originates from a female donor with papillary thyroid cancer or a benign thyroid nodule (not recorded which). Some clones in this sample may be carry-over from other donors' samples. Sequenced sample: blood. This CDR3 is CASSTGTRSPEEQYF. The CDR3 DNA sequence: TGTGCCAGCAGTACCGGGACTAGGTCACCAGAAGAGCAGTACTTC.